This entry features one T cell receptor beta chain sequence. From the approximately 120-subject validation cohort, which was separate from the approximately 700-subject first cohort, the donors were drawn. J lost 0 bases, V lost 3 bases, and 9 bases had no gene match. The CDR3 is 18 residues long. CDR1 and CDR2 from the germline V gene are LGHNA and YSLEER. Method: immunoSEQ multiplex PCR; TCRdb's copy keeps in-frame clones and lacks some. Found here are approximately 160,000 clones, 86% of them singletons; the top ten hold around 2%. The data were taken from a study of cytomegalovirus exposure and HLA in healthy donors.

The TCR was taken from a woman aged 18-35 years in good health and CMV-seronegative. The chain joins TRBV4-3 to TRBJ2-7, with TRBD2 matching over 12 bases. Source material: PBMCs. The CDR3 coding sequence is TGCGCCAGCAGCCACGGACTTACGACTAGCGGGAGCTCCTACGAGCAGTACTTC. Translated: CASSHGLTTSGSSYEQYF.